This note documents a single T cell receptor beta chain sequence. The CDR3 has 15 amino acids. V was clipped by 0 bases and J by 0 bases, with 9 bases between them. Germline CDR1 is SGHAT and CDR2 is FQNNGV. The data were taken from a study of blood T cell repertoires in COVID-19. Study-wide context: Samples of COVID-19 (acute and convalescent) were obtained from the United States, Italy and Spain. T cells, B-cell-depleted T cells, or PBMCs supplied cDNA or gDNA.

Under the authors' procedure: Nucleated cell number was recorded as an estimate derived from reference gene primer amplification. Sequencing was performed with immunoSEQ multiplex PCR; in TCRdb, only in-frame clones are kept and a portion is missing. V and J calls and clone size are as listed in that table; D and trimming were resolved from the DNA. The data show about 210,000 clones, about four fifths seen once. Patients from Seattle were sampled longitudinally, starting during active infection. V is TRBV11-2 and J is TRBJ2-7, with D hard to call. The clonotype originates from a woman older than 75 with COVID-19, enrolled during active disease. Source material: peripheral blood. Here the CDR3 reads CASSLEPRSSYEQYF. The CDR3 bases are TGTGCCAGCAGCTTAGAACCACGGAGCTCCTACGAGCAGTACTTC.